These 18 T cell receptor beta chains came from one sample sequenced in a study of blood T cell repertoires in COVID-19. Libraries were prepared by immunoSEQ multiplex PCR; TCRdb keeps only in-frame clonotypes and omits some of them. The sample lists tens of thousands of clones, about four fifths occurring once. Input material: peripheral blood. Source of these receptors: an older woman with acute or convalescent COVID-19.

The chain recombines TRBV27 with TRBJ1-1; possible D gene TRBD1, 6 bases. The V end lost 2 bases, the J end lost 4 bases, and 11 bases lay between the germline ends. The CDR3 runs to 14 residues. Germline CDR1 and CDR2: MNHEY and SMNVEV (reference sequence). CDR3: CASSLGRGVTEAFF. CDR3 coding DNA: TGTGCCAGCAGTTTAGGCAGGGGCGTCACTGAAGCTTTCTTT.

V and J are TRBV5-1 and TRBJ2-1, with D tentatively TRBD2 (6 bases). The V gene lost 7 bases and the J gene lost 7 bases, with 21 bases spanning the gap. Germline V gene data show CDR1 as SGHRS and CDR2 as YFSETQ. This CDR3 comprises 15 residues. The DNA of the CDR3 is TGCGCCAGCCTCTGGGGGGATCCCCGACGGAATGAGCAGTTCTTC. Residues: CASLWGDPRRNEQFF.

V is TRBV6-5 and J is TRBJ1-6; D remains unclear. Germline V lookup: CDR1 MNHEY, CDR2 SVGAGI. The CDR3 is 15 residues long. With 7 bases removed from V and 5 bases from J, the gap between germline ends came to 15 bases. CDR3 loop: CASTSETFDNSPLHF. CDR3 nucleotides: TGTGCCAGCACCTCAGAGACATTTGATAATTCACCCCTCCACTTT.

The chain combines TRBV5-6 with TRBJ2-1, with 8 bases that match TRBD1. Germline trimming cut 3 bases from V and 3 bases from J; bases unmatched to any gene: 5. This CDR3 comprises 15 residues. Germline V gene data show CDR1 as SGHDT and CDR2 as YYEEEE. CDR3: CASSSDRVIYNEQFF. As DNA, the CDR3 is TGTGCCAGCAGCTCGGACAGGGTGATCTACAATGAGCAGTTCTTC.

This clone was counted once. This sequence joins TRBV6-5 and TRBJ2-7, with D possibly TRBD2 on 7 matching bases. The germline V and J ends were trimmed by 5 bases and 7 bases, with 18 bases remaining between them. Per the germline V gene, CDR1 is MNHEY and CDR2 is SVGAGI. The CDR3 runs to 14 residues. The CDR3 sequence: CASSPMGGLREQYF. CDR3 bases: TGTGCCAGCAGTCCAATGGGGGGGCTGCGGGAGCAGTACTTC.

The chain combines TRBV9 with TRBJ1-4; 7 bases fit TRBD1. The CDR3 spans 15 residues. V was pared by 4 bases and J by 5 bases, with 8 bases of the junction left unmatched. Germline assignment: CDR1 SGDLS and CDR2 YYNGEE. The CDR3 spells CASSPGTGANEKLFF. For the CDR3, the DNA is TGTGCCAGCAGCCCTGGCACAGGGGCGAATGAAAAACTGTTTTTT.

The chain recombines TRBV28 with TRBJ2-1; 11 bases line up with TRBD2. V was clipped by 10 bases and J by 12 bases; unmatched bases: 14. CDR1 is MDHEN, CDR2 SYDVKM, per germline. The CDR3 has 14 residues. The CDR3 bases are TGTGCCACCCTGGCGGCTAGCGGGAGGCTTGGGCAGTTCTTC. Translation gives CATLAASGRLGQFF.

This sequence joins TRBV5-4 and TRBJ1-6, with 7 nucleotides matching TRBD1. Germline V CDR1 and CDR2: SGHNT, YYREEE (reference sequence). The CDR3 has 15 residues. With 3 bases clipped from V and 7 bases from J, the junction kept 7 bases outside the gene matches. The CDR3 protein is CASSWKQGNNSPLHF. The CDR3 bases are TGTGCCAGCAGCTGGAAACAGGGGAACAATTCACCCCTCCACTTT.

The CDR3 DNA reads as TGTGCCAGCCGTCCTAGCGGGAGTCGTGGCGGGGAGCTGTTTTTT. It specifies CASRPSGSRGGELFF. This sequence joins TRBV25-1 and TRBJ2-2; 10 nucleotides agree with TRBD2. The CDR3 consists of 15 residues. Germline V gives CDR1 MGHDK, CDR2 SYGVNS. J gave up 7 bases and V 8 bases, and 10 bases lay outside the gene matches. The whole variable domain, filled in from reference TRBV25-1 and TRBJ2-2, reads EADIYQTPRYLVIGTGKKITLECSQTMGHDKMYWYQQDPGMELHLIHYSYGVNSTEKGDLSSESTVSRIRTEHFPLTLESARPSHTSQYLCASRPSGSRGGELFFGEGSRLTVL.

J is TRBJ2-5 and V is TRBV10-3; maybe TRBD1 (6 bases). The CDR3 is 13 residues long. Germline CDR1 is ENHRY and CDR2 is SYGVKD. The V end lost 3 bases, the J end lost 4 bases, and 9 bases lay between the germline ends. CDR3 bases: TGTGCCATCAGTGACAGGGGTGGAGAGACCCAGTACTTC. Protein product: CAISDRGGETQYF.

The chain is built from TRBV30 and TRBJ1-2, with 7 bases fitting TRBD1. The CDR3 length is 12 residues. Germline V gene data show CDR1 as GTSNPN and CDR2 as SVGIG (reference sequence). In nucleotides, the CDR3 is TGTGCTCGGTCAGGGGGACCCTATGGCTACACCTTC. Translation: CARSGGPYGYTF. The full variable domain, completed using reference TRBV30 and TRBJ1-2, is SQTIHQWPATLVQPVGSPLSLECTVEGTSNPNLYWYRQAAGRGLQLLFYSVGIGQISSEVPQNLSASRPQDRQFILSSKKLLLSDSGFYLCARSGGPYGYTFGSGTRLTVV.

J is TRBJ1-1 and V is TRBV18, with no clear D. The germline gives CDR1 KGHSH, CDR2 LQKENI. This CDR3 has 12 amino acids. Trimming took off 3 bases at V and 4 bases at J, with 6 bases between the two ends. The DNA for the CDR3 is TGTGCCAGCTCACCCCCCCTCACTGAAGCTTTCTTT. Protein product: CASSPPLTEAFF. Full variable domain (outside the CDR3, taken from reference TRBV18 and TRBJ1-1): NAGVMQNPRHLVRRRGQEARLRCSPMKGHSHVYWYRQLPEEGLKFMVYLQKENIIDESGMPKERFSAEFPKEGPSILRIQQVVRGDSAAYFCASSPPLTEAFFGQGTRLTVV.

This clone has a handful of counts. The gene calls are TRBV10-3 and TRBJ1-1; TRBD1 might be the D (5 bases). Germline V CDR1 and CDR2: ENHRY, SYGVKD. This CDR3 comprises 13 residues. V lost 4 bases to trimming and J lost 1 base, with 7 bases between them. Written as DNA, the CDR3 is TGTGCCATCAGTGTCCAGGGGAACACTGAAGCTTTCTTT. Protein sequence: CAISVQGNTEAFF.

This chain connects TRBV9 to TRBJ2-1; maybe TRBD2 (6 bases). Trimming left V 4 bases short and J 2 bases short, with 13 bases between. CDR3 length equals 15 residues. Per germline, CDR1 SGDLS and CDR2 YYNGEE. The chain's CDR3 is CASSPLERAYNEQFF. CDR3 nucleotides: TGTGCCAGCAGCCCCTTAGAGCGGGCCTACAATGAGCAGTTCTTC.

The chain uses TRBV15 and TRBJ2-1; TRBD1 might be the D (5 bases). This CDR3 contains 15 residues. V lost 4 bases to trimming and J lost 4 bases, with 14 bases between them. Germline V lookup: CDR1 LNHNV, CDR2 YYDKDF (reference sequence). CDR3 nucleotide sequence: TGTGCCACCAGCAAAGAACCGACAGCATACAATGAGCAGTTCTTC. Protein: CATSKEPTAYNEQFF.

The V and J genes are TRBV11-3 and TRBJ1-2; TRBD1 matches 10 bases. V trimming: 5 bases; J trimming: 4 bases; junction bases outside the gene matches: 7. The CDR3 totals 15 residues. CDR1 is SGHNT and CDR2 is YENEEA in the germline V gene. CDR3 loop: CASSPRDRGTYGYTF. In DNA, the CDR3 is TGTGCCAGCAGCCCCAGGGACAGGGGAACCTATGGCTACACCTTC.

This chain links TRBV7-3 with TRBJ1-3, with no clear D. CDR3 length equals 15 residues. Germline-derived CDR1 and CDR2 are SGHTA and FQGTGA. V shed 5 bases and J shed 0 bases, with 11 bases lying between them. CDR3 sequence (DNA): TGTGCCAGCAGCCGTGACGGACTCTCTGGAAACACCATATATTTT. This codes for CASSRDGLSGNTIYF.

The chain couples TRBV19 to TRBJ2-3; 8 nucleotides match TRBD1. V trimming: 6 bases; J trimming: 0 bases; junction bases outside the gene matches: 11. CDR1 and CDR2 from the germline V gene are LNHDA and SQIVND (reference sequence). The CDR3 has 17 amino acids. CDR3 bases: TGTGCCAGTAGCTCGAGGGGGACAGGAGCTAGCACAGATACGCAGTATTTT. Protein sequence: CASSSRGTGASTDTQYF.